This TCR beta chain stems from a study of patients and donors after allogeneic stem cell transplantation. The J segment lost 5 bases and the V segment lost 3 bases, leaving 11 bases of the junction unmatched. From germline, CDR1 is SGHRS and CDR2 YFSETQ. The CDR3 consists of 16 residues. This clonotype came up once. TCRdb used MiXCR to reprocess the RT-PCR reads, holding one entry per CDR3 protein. The table includes about 110,000 distinct CDR3 sequences, 35% to 45% detected once. This sequence joins TRBV5-1 and TRBJ2-5; 9 bases fit TRBD1. The receptor's source is a human donor who was either an allogeneic HSCT recipient or a stem cell or donor lymphocyte infusion donor (not recorded which). It is not recorded whose cells these are; they may come from a transplant donor. Sequences were obtained from blood, either unsorted or a sorted T cell fraction (not recorded which). CDR3 amino acids: CASSYQTGGAVETQYF. As DNA, the CDR3 is TGCGCCAGCAGCTACCAAACAGGGGGCGCGGTGGAGACCCAGTACTTC.